The 4 T cell receptor beta chains in this list originate from one sample, sequenced in a study of cytomegalovirus exposure and HLA in healthy donors. 60 Vbeta and 13 Jbeta primers were used in PCR. Sequencing was performed with immunoSEQ multiplex PCR; in TCRdb, only in-frame clones are kept and a portion is missing. The sample holds about 300,000 clones, roughly 85% seen once. The sequencing input was PBMCs. All receptors derive from a man aged 40-49 years in good health and CMV-seropositive.

V is TRBV7-9 and J is TRBJ2-7; D remains unclear. Trimming shortened V by 5 bases and J by 6 bases, and 20 bases separated the two germline ends. The germline CDR1 and CDR2 sequences are SEHNR and FQNEAQ (reference sequence). The CDR3 runs to 15 residues. The CDR3 nucleotides are TGTGCCAGCAGCCCGTCCGTGGCCCGTATCTCCGAGCAGTACTTC. This sequence encodes CASSPSVARISEQYF.

The chain employs TRBV4-3 and TRBJ2-1, with TRBD2 identical over 15 bases. CDR3 length: 16 residues. The germline CDR1 and CDR2 sequences are LGHNA and YSLEER. V dropped 3 bases and J dropped 4; count of bases not matched to a gene: 1. CDR3 DNA: TGCGCCAGCAGCCATGGGACTAGCGGGGGGTACAATGAGCAGTTCTTC. Translation gives CASSHGTSGGYNEQFF.

This chain links TRBV29-1 with TRBJ1-2; no clear D. The CDR3 sequence is 14 residues long. Germline assignment: CDR1 SQVTM and CDR2 ANQGSEA. The V and J ends lost 3 bases and 6 bases respectively, with 17 bases between them. The chain's CDR3 is CSVESSSGVHGYTF. DNA for the CDR3: TGCAGCGTTGAGAGTTCCTCCGGTGTCCATGGCTACACCTTC.

The chain joins TRBV18 to TRBJ1-2; 11 bases fit TRBD1. CDR1 and CDR2 (germline): KGHSH, LQKENI. Trimming cost V 4 bases and J 6 bases; bases outside gene matches: 1. CDR3 length: 13 amino acids. The CDR3 bases are TGTGCCAGCTCACGGACAGGGGGCGATGGCTACACCTTC. Amino acids: CASSRTGGDGYTF.